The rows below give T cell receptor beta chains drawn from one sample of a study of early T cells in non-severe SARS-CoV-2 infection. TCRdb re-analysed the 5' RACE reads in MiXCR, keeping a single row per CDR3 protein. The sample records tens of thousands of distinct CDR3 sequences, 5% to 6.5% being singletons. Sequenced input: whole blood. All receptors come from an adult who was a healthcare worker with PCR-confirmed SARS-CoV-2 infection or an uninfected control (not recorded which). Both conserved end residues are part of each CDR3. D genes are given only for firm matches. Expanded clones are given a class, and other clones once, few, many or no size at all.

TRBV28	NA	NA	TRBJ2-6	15	CASSLFGAGANVLTF	TGTGCCAGCAGTTTATTCGGGGCTGGGGCCAACGTCCTGACTTTC
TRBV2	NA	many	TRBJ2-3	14	CASSEGFRVDTQYF	TGTGCCAGCAGTGAAGGCTTCAGGGTTGATACGCAGTATTTT
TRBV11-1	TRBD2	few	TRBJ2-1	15	CASSLATSGGNEQFF	TGTGCCAGCAGCTTAGCTACATCGGGAGGCAATGAGCAGTTCTTC
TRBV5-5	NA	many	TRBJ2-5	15	CASSLGTRQQETQYF	TGTGCCAGCAGCTTGGGTACGAGGCAGCAAGAGACCCAGTACTTC
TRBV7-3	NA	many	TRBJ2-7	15	CASSLSGGAPYEQYF	TGTGCCAGCAGCTTATCCGGCGGGGCCCCCTACGAGCAGTACTTC
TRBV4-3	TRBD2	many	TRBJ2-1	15	CASSPGLGSYNEQFF	TGCGCCAGCAGCCCGGGACTAGGAAGCTACAATGAGCAGTTCTTC
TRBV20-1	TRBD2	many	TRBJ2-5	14	CSARDSSGGETQYF	TGCAGTGCTAGAGATTCTAGCGGAGGAGAGACCCAGTACTTC
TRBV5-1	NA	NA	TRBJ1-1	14	CASSLASGDTEAFF	TGCGCCAGCAGCTTGGCATCCGGGGACACTGAAGCTTTCTTT
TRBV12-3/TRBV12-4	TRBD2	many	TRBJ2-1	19	CASSPRTSGGPIPYNEQFF	TGTGCCAGCAGTCCGAGGACTAGCGGGGGCCCTATCCCCTACAATGAGCAGTTCTTC
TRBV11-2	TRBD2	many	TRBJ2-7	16	CASSSRLAGGPYEQYF	TGTGCCAGCAGCTCTAGACTAGCGGGGGGCCCCTACGAGCAGTACTTC
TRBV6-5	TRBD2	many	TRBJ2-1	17	CASSYSGSGRTYNEQFF	TGTGCCAGCAGTTACTCCGGTAGCGGGAGGACCTACAATGAGCAGTTCTTC
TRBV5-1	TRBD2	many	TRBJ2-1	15	CASSLASGGLNEQFF	TGCGCCAGCAGCTTGGCTAGCGGGGGCCTCAATGAGCAGTTCTTC
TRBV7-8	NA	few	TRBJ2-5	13	CASRQGTQETQYF	TGTGCCAGCAGGCAGGGAACCCAAGAGACCCAGTACTTC
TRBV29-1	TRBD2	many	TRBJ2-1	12	CSASREGHEQFF	TGCAGCGCTTCGCGGGAGGGGCATGAGCAGTTCTTC
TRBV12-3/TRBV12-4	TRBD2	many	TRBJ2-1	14	CASGRLAGVGEQFF	TGTGCCAGCGGGAGGCTAGCGGGAGTCGGCGAGCAGTTCTTC
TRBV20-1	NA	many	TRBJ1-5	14	CSALGVVGNQPQHF	TGCAGTGCCCTGGGGGTTGTTGGCAATCAGCCCCAGCATTTT
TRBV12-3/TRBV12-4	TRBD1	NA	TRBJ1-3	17	CASSPGQGVFSGNTIYF	TGTGCCAGCAGTCCCGGACAGGGGGTCTTCTCTGGAAACACCATATATTTT
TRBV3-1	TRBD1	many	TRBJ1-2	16	CASSQAATGGRYGYTF	TGTGCCAGCAGCCAAGCGGCAACAGGGGGAAGGTATGGCTACACCTTC
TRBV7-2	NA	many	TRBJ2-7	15	CASSLRSRVDYEQYF	TGTGCCAGCAGCTTAAGGTCGCGGGTAGACTACGAGCAGTACTTC
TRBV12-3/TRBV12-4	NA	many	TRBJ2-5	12	CASSLDGETQYF	TGTGCCAGCAGTTTAGACGGAGAGACCCAGTACTTC
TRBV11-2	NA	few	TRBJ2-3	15	CASSLARDGADTQYF	TGTGCCAGCAGCTTAGCTAGGGACGGGGCAGATACGCAGTATTTT
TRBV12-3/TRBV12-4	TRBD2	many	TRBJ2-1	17	CASTRTSGRAYYNEQFF	TGTGCCAGCACCAGGACTAGCGGGAGGGCCTACTACAATGAGCAGTTCTTC